This TCR beta chain was identified during a study of T cells after yellow fever vaccination. Study-wide background: It was SMART-Seq v4 Ultra Low Input that prepared the fractions with low cell numbers. Study observations and caveats: It was the secondary response that reached its peak faster, day 5 versus 15, but it was weaker.

Worth noting for this clonotype: Its specificity is not known.

This CDR3 has 15 amino acids. With V trimmed by 1 base and J by 6 bases, 4 bases remained unmatched. 5'RACE template switching produced TCR cDNA carrying a universal primer site and UMIs. MiXCR, run by TCRdb on the 5' RACE reads, gives a single entry per CDR3 protein. The sample yields hundreds of thousands of distinct CDR3 sequences, less than 15% seen once. The genes are TRBV12-3 or TRBV12-4 and TRBJ2-1; 9 nucleotides line up with TRBD2. Sample: PBMCs, taken on the day of the yellow fever booster vaccination. The TCR originated in a young man who received the YFV17D yellow fever vaccine. CDR3 sequence reads: CASSLVGLAPNEQFF. The CDR3 DNA is TGTGCCAGCAGTTTAGTGGGACTAGCCCCCAATGAGCAGTTCTTC.